This T cell receptor beta chain emerged from a study of T cell repertoires in cytomegalovirus infection. Looking at the study overall: CMV infection plus the matching HLA type was flagged by public TCR beta signatures. Points from the study as a whole: People with CMV and the relevant HLA were identified by cumulative public TCR beta family frequency. There were HLA-C-restricted CMV-specific TCR beta clonotypes dominating the ex vivo response.

The CDR3 runs to 13 residues. V was pared by 3 bases and J by 3 bases, with 0 bases of the junction left unmatched. CDR1 and CDR2 from the germline V gene are MGHDK and SYGVNS. As to this clonotype: What it recognizes is unknown.

TCRdb re-derived calls from the reads in MiXCR, one entry per CDR3 protein. The sample shows 150,000 to 200,000 distinct CDR3 sequences, over 25% of them seen only once. J is TRBJ2-5 and V is TRBV25-1, with TRBD2 identical over 8 bases. The sequencing input was PBMCs. This TCR came from a human donor in good health (CMV status not recorded). Some clones in this sample may be carry-over from other donors' samples. The DNA for the CDR3 is TGTGCCAGCAGTGACGGGGGGGAAGAGACCCAGTACTTC. It yields the protein CASSDGGEETQYF. Complete variable domain (other parts from reference TRBV25-1 and TRBJ2-5): EADIYQTPRYLVIGTGKKITLECSQTMGHDKMYWYQQDPGMELHLIHYSYGVNSTEKGDLSSESTVSRIRTEHFPLTLESARPSHTSQYLCASSDGGEETQYFGPGTRLLVL.